This T cell receptor (beta chain) came from a study of control samples from healthy donors and cancer patients. The CDR3 has 13 residues. The V gene lost 5 bases and the J gene lost 2 bases, with 11 bases spanning the gap. Repertoires were generated with immunoSEQ multiplex PCR, while TCRdb's copy carries only in-frame clones and drops some. Of about 21,000 clones listed, about 85% are singletons. The specimen sequenced was PBMCs. The chain employs TRBV5-3 and TRBJ2-7, with unresolved D. TRBV5-3 is identified as an open reading frame with a role that is uncertain. The receptor comes from a man between 60 and 70 years old with colorectal cancer. DNA of the CDR3: TGTGCCAGAAGTAGGGCAGGACCCTACGAGCAGTACGTC. Translated, it gives CARSRAGPYEQYV.